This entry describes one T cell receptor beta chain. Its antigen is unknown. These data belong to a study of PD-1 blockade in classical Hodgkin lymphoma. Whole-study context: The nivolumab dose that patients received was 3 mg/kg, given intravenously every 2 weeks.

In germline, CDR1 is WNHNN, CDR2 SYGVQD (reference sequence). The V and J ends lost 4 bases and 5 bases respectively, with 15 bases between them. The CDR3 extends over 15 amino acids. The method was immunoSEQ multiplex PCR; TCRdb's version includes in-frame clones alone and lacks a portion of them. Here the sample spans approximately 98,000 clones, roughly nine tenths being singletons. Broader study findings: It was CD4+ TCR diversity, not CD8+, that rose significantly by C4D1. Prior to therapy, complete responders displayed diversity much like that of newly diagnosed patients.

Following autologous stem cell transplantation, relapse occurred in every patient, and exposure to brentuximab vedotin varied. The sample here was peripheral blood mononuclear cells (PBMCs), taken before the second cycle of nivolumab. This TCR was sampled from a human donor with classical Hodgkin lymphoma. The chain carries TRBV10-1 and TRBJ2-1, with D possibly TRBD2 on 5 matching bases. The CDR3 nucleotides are TGCGCCAGCAGTGCCCGGACTGGAGATCACAATGAGCAGTTCTTC. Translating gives CASSARTGDHNEQFF.